This TCR beta chain was captured in a study of T cells expressing NK-cell markers. General observations from the study: In about 6 donors, dominant CD3+CD56+NKG2C+ clonotypes ranked among the top 10 CD8+ clonotypes.

Reprocessing the 5' RACE reads, TCRdb reports a single entry for every CDR3 protein and omits DNA. Its listing shows about 460,000 distinct CDR3 sequences. As concerns this clonotype: What it binds is unknown.

The CDR3 covers 13 residues. Germline assignment: CDR1 SGHRS and CDR2 YFSETQ. Material: blood T cells: a sorted CD56 or NKG2C T cell subset, CD4+ or CD8+ T cells, or bulk PBMC T cells (not recorded which). The clonotype was recovered from a woman aged 45-59 years in good health. The chain uses TRBV5-1 and TRBJ1-1; the TRBD1 assignment by TCRdb is unverifiable without DNA. The CDR3 here is CASSGRDRVDAFF.